What follows are 23 T cell receptor beta chains derived from one specimen sequenced in a study of blood T cell repertoires in COVID-19. Sequencing used immunoSEQ multiplex PCR; TCRdb keeps in-frame clones, though not all of them. The sample contains about 270,000 clones, 70% to 90% of which appear only once. The sample comprised PBMCs or T cells enriched from blood (not recorded which). The receptor source for this set is a woman aged 30 to 39 with acute COVID-19.

The genes are TRBV10-2 and TRBJ2-7, with D unresolved. CDR3 size: 12 residues. The germline V gene encodes CDR1 WSHSY and CDR2 SAAADI. V was pared by 3 bases and J by 2 bases, with 5 bases between. CDR3 in amino acids: CASSDGPYEQYF. The CDR3 bases are TGCGCCAGCAGTGATGGCCCCTACGAGCAGTACTTC.

The chain recombines TRBV2 with TRBJ2-1; no definite D call. Trimming removed 2 bases from V and 10 bases from J, with 9 bases in between. The CDR3 spans 12 residues. CDR1 and CDR2 (germline): SNHLY, FYNNEI. This chain's CDR3 is CASSEFQAEQFF. CDR3 sequence (DNA): TGTGCCAGCAGTGAATTCCAGGCAGAGCAGTTCTTC. Based on the CDR3 plus reference TRBV2 and TRBJ2-1, the full variable domain is EPEVTQTPSHQVTQMGQEVILRCVPISNHLYFYWYRQILGQKVEFLVSFYNNEISEKSEIFDDQFSVERPDGSNFTLKIRSTKLEDSAMYFCASSEFQAEQFFGPGTRLTVL.

This clone appeared once. V usage is TRBV27 and J usage is TRBJ2-5, with a weak D call TRBD1 (6 bases). This CDR3 is built from 13 residues. V was clipped by 5 bases and J by 5 bases, with 12 bases between them. Germline V gene sequence: CDR1 MNHEY, CDR2 SMNVEV (reference sequence). CDR3 DNA: TGTGCCAGCAGTCCTGCAGGGGAGGAGACCCAGTACTTC. Its protein product is CASSPAGEETQYF.

V and J are TRBV4-1 and TRBJ1-5; D unclear. The CDR3 length is 16 residues. Trimming cost V 0 bases and J 11 bases, with 20 bases left between them. Per the germline V gene, CDR1 is MGHRA and CDR2 is YSYEKL. This CDR3 reads CASSQDSGGSRKAQHF. CDR3 in DNA: TGCGCCAGCAGCCAAGATAGTGGCGGGTCCAGAAAAGCCCAGCATTTT.

The chain joins TRBV7-3 to TRBJ2-2; 8 bases map to TRBD2. V lost 4 bases to trimming and J lost 5 bases; unmatched junction nucleotides: 6. From germline, CDR1 is SGHTA and CDR2 FQGTGA. This CDR3 contains 15 residues. The CDR3 DNA reads TGTGCCAGCAGCTCAAGCGGGAGCGGGACCGGGGAGCTGTTTTTT. Its protein product is CASSSSGSGTGELFF.

This clone has more than one count but fewer than ten. The V call is TRBV6-5, the J call TRBJ2-2; maybe TRBD2 (5 bases). Germline V lookup: CDR1 MNHEY, CDR2 SVGAGI. The CDR3 loop spans 13 amino acids. This CDR3 reads CGSRSSGIGELFF. The DNA of the CDR3 is TGTGGGTCCAGGTCATCGGGGATCGGGGAGCTGTTTTTT.

The J gene is TRBJ2-2, the V gene TRBV5-4; TRBD2 matches 14 bases. Trimming took 0 bases from V and 1 from J; bases not matched to a gene: 5. The length of the CDR3 is 19 residues. CDR1 is SGHNT, CDR2 YYREEE, per germline (reference sequence). CDR3 in amino acids: CASSLGVGLAGGNTGELFF. The CDR3 DNA follows: TGTGCCAGCAGCTTGGGAGTAGGACTAGCGGGAGGGAACACCGGGGAGCTGTTTTTT. Supplemented by reference TRBV5-4 and TRBJ2-2, the full variable domain reads ETGVTQSPTHLIKTRGQQVTLRCSSQSGHNTVSWYQQALGQGPQFIFQYYREEENGRGNFPPRFSGLQFPNYSSELNVNALELDDSALYLCASSLGVGLAGGNTGELFFGEGSRLTVL.

This rearrangement joins TRBV18 to TRBJ1-2; 7 nucleotides agree with TRBD1. The CDR3 consists of 13 residues. Germline CDR1 KGHSH, CDR2 LQKENI. Germline trimming cut 6 bases from V and 6 bases from J; bases unmatched to any gene: 7. CDR3 in amino acids: CASSARGGHGYTF. DNA of the CDR3: TGTGCCAGCTCCGCGCGAGGGGGCCATGGCTACACCTTC. Together with reference TRBV18 and TRBJ1-2, the CDR3 gives the full variable domain: NAGVMQNPRHLVRRRGQEARLRCSPMKGHSHVYWYRQLPEEGLKFMVYLQKENIIDESGMPKERFSAEFPKEGPSILRIQQVVRGDSAAYFCASSARGGHGYTFGSGTRLTVV.

V and J are TRBV6-1 and TRBJ1-2; D ambiguous. This CDR3 is 13 amino acids long. The V and J ends lost 0 bases and 6 bases respectively, with 8 bases between them. Looked up from germline, CDR1 is MNHNS and CDR2 is SASEGT. CDR3 residues: CASSEALRNGYTF. The DNA of the CDR3 is TGTGCCAGCAGTGAAGCGCTGAGGAATGGCTACACCTTC.

The chain has TRBV24-1 and TRBJ2-1; 7 bases fit TRBD2. The V and J ends lost 4 bases and 8 bases, in that order; junction bases with no gene match: 13. Germline assignment: CDR1 KGHDR and CDR2 SFDVKD. This CDR3 has 16 amino acids. The CDR3 bases are TGTGCCACCAGTGACGATCTGTGGGAGGGCCGGGATGAGCAGTTCTTC. This encodes CATSDDLWEGRDEQFF.

This chain connects TRBV29-1 to TRBJ1-2; no firm D call. Trimming shortened V by 2 bases and J by 0 bases, and 13 bases separated the two germline ends. This CDR3 region has 15 residues. Germline CDR1 SQVTM, CDR2 ANQGSEA. The CDR3 protein is CSVEIATTPNYGYTF. In DNA form, the CDR3 reads TGCAGCGTTGAAATCGCTACTACCCCTAACTATGGCTACACCTTC.

DNA for the CDR3: TGCGCCAGCAGCCAAGATTTACAGGGTATATACAATGAGCAGTTCTTC. This encodes CASSQDLQGIYNEQFF. The chain couples TRBV4-1 to TRBJ2-1; D perhaps matches TRBD1 (6 bases). CDR3 length equals 16 residues. V shed 0 bases and J shed 4 bases, with 13 bases lying between them. Germline CDR1 reads MGHRA; CDR2 reads YSYEKL.

The chain recombines TRBV24-1 with TRBJ2-7, with D perhaps TRBD2 (6 bases). The CDR3 loop spans 13 amino acids. Trimming took off 3 bases at V and 3 bases at J, with 8 bases between the two ends. Germline CDR1 and CDR2: KGHDR and SFDVKD. CDR3 coding DNA: TGTGCCACCAGTGATATGGGAGGCTACGAGCAGTACTTC. As protein: CATSDMGGYEQYF.

The chain carries TRBV28 and TRBJ2-2; D possibly corresponds to TRBD2 (6 bases). Germline V gene sequence: CDR1 MDHEN, CDR2 SYDVKM. Trimming removed 2 bases from V and 1 base from J, with 11 bases in between. The CDR3 has 16 amino acids. CDR3 amino acids: CASSLVSGRNTGELFF. In nucleotides, the CDR3 is TGTGCCAGCAGTTTAGTTAGCGGAAGGAACACCGGGGAGCTGTTTTTT.

This clone was recorded only once. The chain combines TRBV10-3 with TRBJ2-7; 8 bases are shared with TRBD2. Germline V gene sequence: CDR1 ENHRY, CDR2 SYGVKD. The V gene end was trimmed by 8 bases and the J gene end by 4 bases; junction bases not matched to a gene: 7. This CDR3 region has 13 residues. The CDR3 reads CAIAGGEPYEQYF. CDR3 in DNA: TGTGCCATCGCGGGGGGCGAGCCTTACGAGCAGTACTTC.

In this sample, this clone turned up a few times. The chain links TRBV7-9 to TRBJ2-7; a weak D match, TRBD2 (5 bases). The CDR3 spans 13 residues. The V end lost 0 bases, the J end lost 5 bases, and 8 bases lay between the germline ends. Germline values: CDR1 SEHNR, CDR2 FQNEAQ (reference sequence). CDR3 coding DNA: TGTGCCAGCAGCTTAGCGTCGGGGAACGAGCAGTACTTC. This gives the protein CASSLASGNEQYF.

In DNA, the CDR3 is TGCAGCGTTGGGGGGGGAGCAGGAAATGAAAAACTGTTTTTT. Amino acid sequence: CSVGGGAGNEKLFF. V and J are TRBV29-1 and TRBJ1-4; D is perhaps TRBD1 (5 bases). V was cut by 4 bases and J by 5 bases, with 14 bases left in between. The germline V gene encodes CDR1 SQVTM and CDR2 ANQGSEA. This CDR3 is 14 amino acids long.

In its sample, this clone was seen a few times. One end of the junction fails to match germline, which may point to a read error. The chain combines TRBV7-7 with TRBJ2-1; TRBD2 matches 14 bases. This CDR3 comprises 15 residues. CDR1 SSHAT and CDR2 FNYEAQ come from the germline V gene (reference sequence). The CDR3 DNA is TGTGCTAGCAGCATGGGACTAGCGGGAGTCAATGAGCAGTTCTTC. This gives the protein CASSMGLAGVNEQFF.

The chain couples TRBV6-5 to TRBJ1-2, with TRBD1 identical over 7 bases. V lost 8 bases, J lost 6 bases, and 15 bases stayed unmatched. Germline assignment: CDR1 MNHEY and CDR2 SVGAGI. CDR3 size: 15 residues. The CDR3 loop reads CASLGGGGPSNGYTF. The CDR3 bases are TGTGCCAGCCTAGGGGGCGGCGGGCCTAGTAATGGCTACACCTTC.

This clone appeared a single time. The chain employs TRBV15 and TRBJ2-7, with D hard to call. Germline CDR1 and CDR2: LNHNV and YYDKDF (reference sequence). This CDR3 has 16 amino acids. Trimming shortened V by 3 bases and J by 2 bases, and 17 bases separated the two germline ends. The DNA of the CDR3 is TGTGCCACCAGCAGTCATGACGGCGGCCTTCCCTACGAGCAGTACTTC. Encoded protein: CATSSHDGGLPYEQYF.

V and J are TRBV4-1 and TRBJ2-7, with 8 bases matching TRBD2. V shed 2 bases, J shed 1 base, and the junction held 4 bases outside the gene matches. Germline CDR1 reads MGHRA; CDR2 reads YSYEKL. This CDR3 contains 15 residues. CDR3 DNA sequence: TGCGCCAGCAGCCAACACAGCGGGAGTTCCTACGAGCAGTACTTC. This translates into CASSQHSGSSYEQYF.

This clone showed up just a few times. J is TRBJ2-1 and V is TRBV2; 12 nucleotides line up with TRBD2. Losses at the gene ends were 1 base for V and 3 bases for J; bases not matched to a gene: 7. CDR1 and CDR2 from the germline V gene are SNHLY and FYNNEI. This CDR3 contains 18 residues. Here the CDR3 DNA reads TGTGCCAGCAGTGAAGAGCCCCCGACTAGCGGGGGCTACAATGAGCAGTTCTTC. Its translation: CASSEEPPTSGGYNEQFF.

The genes are TRBV10-3 and TRBJ2-2, with 10 positions matching TRBD2. J was trimmed by 1 base and V by 11 bases; bases with no gene match: 4. The V gene's germline CDR1 is ENHRY and CDR2 SYGVKD. The CDR3 contains 14 residues. CDR3 protein: CASGLAENTGELFF. The CDR3, as DNA: TGTGCCTCCGGACTAGCGGAGAACACCGGGGAGCTGTTTTTT.